The clone carrying this T cell receptor beta chain was detected once. Profiling relied on immunoSEQ multiplex PCR, and the TCRdb table lists in-frame clones only, not all of them. The table includes 25,000 to 30,000 clones, more than 70% detected once. The data originate from a study of blood T cell repertoires in COVID-19. The source material was peripheral blood. This sequence originates from a human donor in a cohort sampled during active COVID-19.

Here the CDR3 reads CASSQGRGASYEQYF. CDR3 DNA: TGTGCCAGCAGCCAAGGGCGGGGGGCATCCTACGAGCAGTACTTC. J is TRBJ2-7 and V is TRBV14; 8 bases are a match to TRBD2. The CDR3 consists of 15 residues. V lost 1 base to trimming and J lost 1 base; unmatched junction nucleotides: 3. Germline V lookup: CDR1 SGHDN, CDR2 FVKESK. Full variable domain (remainder filled in from reference TRBV14 and TRBJ2-7): EAGVTQFPSHSVIEKGQTVTLRCDPISGHDNLYWYRRVMGKEIKFLLHFVKESKQDESGMPNNRFLAERTGGTYSTLKVQPAELEDSGVYFCASSQGRGASYEQYFGPGTRLTVT.